This T cell receptor (beta chain) originates from a study of T cells in Graves' hyperthyroidism and ophthalmopathy. Study-wide context: Peripheral blood was collected at initial diagnosis, before any treatment. Study-wide findings and caveats: Blood held most thyroid clonotypes expanded above 0.001 frequency.

Amplification of TCR beta CDR3 regions used RNA as the template. The HTBI set primed first-round TCR CDR3 RT-PCR. Each CDR3 protein is one row after TCRdb ran MiXCR on the multiplex PCR reads. Of some 400,000 distinct CDR3 sequences in the sample, more than 11% are singletons; the top ten hold 11%. Among the patients, aged 18 to 65, hyperthyroidism was newly diagnosed and had lasted under 2 months. This clonotype was detected only a few times. Its cognate antigen is unknown. Between the trimmed V and J ends, which lost 7 bases and 0 bases, there was a span of 16 bases. The CDR3 has 16 amino acids. CDR1 and CDR2 from the germline V gene are MNHEY and SMNVEV (reference sequence).

The sequenced material came from blood. This receptor was identified in a woman aged 60 to 75 with Graves' hyperthyroidism. This chain uses TRBV27 with TRBJ2-4; a weak D match, TRBD2 (6 bases). The DNA of the CDR3 is TGTGCCAGCACTGACCCGGAGGGGCTAGCCAAAAACATTCAGTACTTC. Amino acids: CASTDPEGLAKNIQYF.